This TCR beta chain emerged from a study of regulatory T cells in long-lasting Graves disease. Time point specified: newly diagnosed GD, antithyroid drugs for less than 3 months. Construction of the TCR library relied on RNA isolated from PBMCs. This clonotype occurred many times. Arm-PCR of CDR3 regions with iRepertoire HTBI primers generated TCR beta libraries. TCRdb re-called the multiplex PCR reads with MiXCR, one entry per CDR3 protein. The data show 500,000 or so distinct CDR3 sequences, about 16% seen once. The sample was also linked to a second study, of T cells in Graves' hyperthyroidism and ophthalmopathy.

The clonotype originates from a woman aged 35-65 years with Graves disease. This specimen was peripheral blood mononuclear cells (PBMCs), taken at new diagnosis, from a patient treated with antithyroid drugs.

The CDR3 DNA is TGTGCCAGCAGTGGAGGGAACGGCTATAGCAATCAGCCCCAGCATTTT. Translating it yields CASSGGNGYSNQPQHF. The genes are TRBV2 and TRBJ1-5; D call uncertain. CDR1 SNHLY and CDR2 FYNNEI come from the germline V gene. This CDR3 region has 16 residues. V was pared by 4 bases and J by 0 bases, with 13 bases between.